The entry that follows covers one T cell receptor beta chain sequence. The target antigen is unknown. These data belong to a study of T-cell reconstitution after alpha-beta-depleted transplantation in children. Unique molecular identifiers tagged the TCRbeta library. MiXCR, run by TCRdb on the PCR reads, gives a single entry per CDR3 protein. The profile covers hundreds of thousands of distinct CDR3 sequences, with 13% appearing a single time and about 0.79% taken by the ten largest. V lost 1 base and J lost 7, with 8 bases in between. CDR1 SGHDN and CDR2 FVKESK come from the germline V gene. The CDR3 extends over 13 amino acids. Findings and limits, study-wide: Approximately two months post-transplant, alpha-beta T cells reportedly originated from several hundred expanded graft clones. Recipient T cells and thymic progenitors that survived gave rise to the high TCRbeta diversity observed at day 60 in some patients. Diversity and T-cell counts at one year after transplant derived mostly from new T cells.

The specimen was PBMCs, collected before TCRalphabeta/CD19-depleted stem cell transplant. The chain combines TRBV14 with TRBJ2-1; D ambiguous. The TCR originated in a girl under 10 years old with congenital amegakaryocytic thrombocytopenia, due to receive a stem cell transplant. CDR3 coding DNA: TGTGCCAGCAGCCAAGGGGCTAGGAATGAGCAGTTCTTC. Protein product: CASSQGARNEQFF. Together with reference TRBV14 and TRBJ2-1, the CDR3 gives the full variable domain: EAGVTQFPSHSVIEKGQTVTLRCDPISGHDNLYWYRRVMGKEIKFLLHFVKESKQDESGMPNNRFLAERTGGTYSTLKVQPAELEDSGVYFCASSQGARNEQFFGPGTRLTVL.